One and the same sample provided the 30 T cell receptor beta chains below, sequenced in a study of shared T cell receptors in the human thymus. TCRdb's table, derived via immunoSEQ multiplex PCR, lists solely in-frame clones and lacks some. The table shows 600,000 or so clones, with over 75% occurring only once. Separately, the same data were catalogued under a study of human thymus T cells.

The source material was thymocytes. The receptors originated from a boy under two years old with a congenital heart defect.

V gene TRBV4-3 combines with J gene TRBJ1-4, with D unclear. Germline CDR1 LGHNA, CDR2 YSLEER. Trimming took 0 bases from V and 0 from J, leaving 20 bases between them. The CDR3 is 20 amino acids. CDR3: CASSQDRFKQLPATNEKLFF. CDR3 DNA sequence: TGCGCCAGCAGCCAAGACAGGTTCAAACAGTTACCTGCAACTAATGAAAAACTGTTTTTT.

This chain connects TRBV5-6 to TRBJ1-2, with D uncertain. Trimming took 4 bases from V and 6 from J, leaving 13 bases between them. This CDR3 has 13 amino acids. CDR1 is SGHDT and CDR2 is YYEEEE in the germline V gene. The CDR3 DNA is TGTGCCAGCAGCCCCCGGGTCGAGAATGGCTACACCTTC. Translated: CASSPRVENGYTF.

The V call is TRBV28, the J call TRBJ2-1; no clear D. V was cut by 8 bases and J by 7 bases, with 15 bases left in between. This CDR3 contains 13 residues. Germline CDR1 and CDR2: MDHEN and SYDVKM. The DNA of the CDR3 is TGTGCCAGCCTCAGAGCTATGAGGAATGAGCAGTTCTTC. Translating it yields CASLRAMRNEQFF.

This chain joins TRBV11-2 and TRBJ2-1, with 10 bases aligning to TRBD1. V gave up 5 bases and J gave up 3 bases; unmatched junction bases: 4. Germline-derived CDR1 and CDR2 are SGHAT and FQNNGV. CDR3 length: 15 amino acids. CDR3 in DNA: TGTGCCAGCAGCCACCGGGACAGGGGCTACAATGAGCAGTTCTTC. It codes for CASSHRDRGYNEQFF.

In this sample, this clone turned up once. This sequence joins TRBV9 and TRBJ2-2; the match to TRBD1 covers 7 bases. This CDR3 is built from 16 residues. V gave up 4 bases and J gave up 0 bases; unmatched junction bases: 6. Germline V gene lookup returns CDR1 SGDLS and CDR2 YYNGEE. CDR3 DNA: TGTGCCAGCAGCCCCAGGACAGGACCGAACACCGGGGAGCTGTTTTTT. It codes for CASSPRTGPNTGELFF. The whole variable domain, filled in from reference TRBV9 and TRBJ2-2, reads DSGVTQTPKHLITATGQRVTLRCSPRSGDLSVYWYQQSLDQGLQFLIQYYNGEERAKGNILERFSAQQFPDLHSELNLSSLELGDSALYFCASSPRTGPNTGELFFGEGSRLTVL.

The chain recombines TRBV20-1 with TRBJ2-7, with D possibly matching TRBD1 (5 bases). Trimming removed 7 bases at V and 2 bases at J, with 9 bases between. Germline-derived CDR1 and CDR2 are DFQATT and SNEGSKA (reference sequence). The CDR3 is made up of 11 amino acids. DNA for the CDR3: TGCAGTGTTCTCAGGGCCTACGAGCAGTACTTC. Encoded protein: CSVLRAYEQYF.

The J gene is TRBJ2-7, the V gene TRBV15; 8 bases fit TRBD2. The germline CDR1 and CDR2 sequences are LNHNV and YYDKDF (reference sequence). The CDR3 is 15 residues long. Trimming at V came to 1 base and at J to 1 base, leaving 3 bases not matched to a gene. In nucleotides, the CDR3 is TGTGCCACCAGCAGAGTTTGCGGGAGGTCCTACGAGCAGTACTTC. Translated, it gives CATSRVCGRSYEQYF.

CDR3 residues: CASSLRGLDEAFF. The CDR3 DNA reads TGTGCCAGCAGCTTACGGGGATTGGATGAAGCTTTCTTT. This chain uses TRBV7-2 with TRBJ1-1; D remains ambiguous. Germline CDR1 SGHTA, CDR2 FQGNSA. The CDR3 contains 13 residues. V lost 2 bases and J lost 7, with 11 bases in between.

The table lists this clone with a count of one. The genes are TRBV18 and TRBJ1-5; D is perhaps TRBD1 (5 bases). Germline loops: CDR1 KGHSH, CDR2 LQKENI. The V end lost 3 bases, the J end lost 3 bases, and 18 bases lay between the germline ends. CDR3 size: 17 residues. DNA of the CDR3: TGTGCCAGCTCACCTGGCCAGGGATTGCCTAACAATCAGCCCCAGCATTTT. It encodes CASSPGQGLPNNQPQHF.

The CDR3 coding sequence is TGTGCCAGCACACGCGGGAGCTCCTACGAGCAGTACTTC. Protein: CASTRGSSYEQYF. The rearrangement joins TRBV27 to TRBJ2-7, with 7 positions matching TRBD2. V lost 7 bases, J lost 0 bases, and 3 bases stayed unmatched. The CDR3 consists of 13 residues. Germline-derived CDR1 and CDR2 are MNHEY and SMNVEV (reference sequence).

As to this clone: Other DNA sequences in this sample translate to the same CDR3. The gene calls are TRBV5-4 and TRBJ1-6, with D perhaps TRBD1 (6 bases). Germline V gene sequence: CDR1 SGHNT, CDR2 YYREEE (reference sequence). Deletions cut 3 bases from V and 0 bases from J, with 13 bases between. CDR3 length equals 17 residues. The CDR3 DNA is TGTGCCAGCAGCTGCTCAAGGGGGAGCTCCTATAATTCACCCCTCCACTTT. It is translated as CASSCSRGSSYNSPLHF.

The rearrangement joins TRBV7-4 to TRBJ2-1; 11 bases match TRBD2. The germline V gene encodes CDR1 SGHVT and CDR2 SQSDAQ. V lost 2 bases, J lost 7 bases, and 10 bases stayed unmatched. The CDR3 spans 17 residues. The CDR3 bases are TGTGCCAGCAGCTTACCTGATTTTAGCGGGGGGGATAATGAGCAGTTCTTC. Protein sequence: CASSLPDFSGGDNEQFF.

The chain is built from TRBV10-3 and TRBJ2-2, with 15 bases identical to TRBD2. Germline values: CDR1 ENHRY, CDR2 SYGVKD. The CDR3 has 19 amino acids. J lost 0 bases, V lost 4 bases, and 6 bases had no gene match. The CDR3 loop is CAISGPGTSGRTNTGELFF. The DNA of the CDR3 is TGTGCCATCAGTGGTCCGGGGACTAGCGGGAGGACGAACACCGGGGAGCTGTTTTTT.

The rearrangement uses TRBV2 and TRBJ1-5, with 7 bases that match TRBD1. V shed 3 bases, J shed 5 bases, and the junction held 10 bases outside the gene matches. Per the germline V gene, CDR1 is SNHLY and CDR2 is FYNNEI. There are 16 residues in the CDR3. This chain's CDR3 is CASSDFRRGVDQPQHF. For the CDR3, the DNA is TGTGCCAGCAGTGATTTTCGCAGGGGGGTCGATCAGCCCCAGCATTTT. Based on the CDR3 plus reference TRBV2 and TRBJ1-5, the full variable domain is EPEVTQTPSHQVTQMGQEVILRCVPISNHLYFYWYRQILGQKVEFLVSFYNNEISEKSEIFDDQFSVERPDGSNFTLKIRSTKLEDSAMYFCASSDFRRGVDQPQHFGDGTRLSIL.

The chain has TRBV28 and TRBJ1-1; D remains unclear. Germline CDR1 is MDHEN and CDR2 is SYDVKM. V was trimmed by 3 bases and J by 5 bases, leaving 10 bases between them. This CDR3 spans 13 amino acids. The CDR3 loop is CASSFKRRTEAFF. CDR3 in DNA: TGTGCCAGCAGTTTCAAGAGGAGGACTGAAGCTTTCTTT.

V gene TRBV5-1 combines with J gene TRBJ2-7; D perhaps matches TRBD2 (5 bases). Per the germline V gene, CDR1 is SGHRS and CDR2 is YFSETQ. The CDR3 loop spans 15 amino acids. The ends were cut back, 3 bases at V and 0 bases at J, with 13 bases in the middle. CDR3 in DNA: TGCGCCAGCAGCTCGAGGACTGTGAGCTCCTACGAGCAGTACTTC. It translates to CASSSRTVSSYEQYF.

This sequence joins TRBV28 and TRBJ1-5, with 7 bases that match TRBD1. Trimming cost V 3 bases and J 0 bases; bases outside gene matches: 5. From germline, CDR1 is MDHEN and CDR2 SYDVKM. This CDR3 is 16 amino acids long. CDR3 nucleotides: TGTGCCAGCAGTTTGGCAGGGGGTTATAGCAATCAGCCCCAGCATTTT. Its protein is CASSLAGGYSNQPQHF.

J is TRBJ2-1 and V is TRBV7-9, with D perhaps matching TRBD1 (6 bases). Per the germline V gene, CDR1 is SEHNR and CDR2 is FQNEAQ (reference sequence). Trimming cost V 5 bases and J 3 bases, with 17 bases left between them. This CDR3 region has 16 residues. CDR3 protein: CASSINQGTHYNEQFF. The CDR3 DNA follows: TGTGCCAGCAGCATAAATCAGGGGACCCACTACAATGAGCAGTTCTTC.

The rearrangement links TRBV5-1 to TRBJ2-5; D is uncertain. The DNA end lines up better with TRBJ2-7; the J call may be wrong. The CDR3 spans 15 residues. CDR1 and CDR2 from the germline V gene are SGHRS and YFSETQ. The CDR3 coding sequence is TGCGCCAGCAGCTTGGTACCGAAGAGCCCGTACGAGCAGTACTTC. Translating it yields CASSLVPKSPYEQYF.

The rearrangement links TRBV6-5 to TRBJ2-7; TRBD2 matches at 10 bases. The CDR3 totals 14 residues. V gave up 5 bases and J gave up 7 bases; unmatched junction bases: 8. From germline, CDR1 is MNHEY and CDR2 SVGAGI. The CDR3 nucleotides read TGTGCCAGCAGTGAGCGGGAGGGTACCCGGGAGCAGTACTTC. This encodes CASSEREGTREQYF.

This clone was seen only a few times. V usage is TRBV5-1 and J usage is TRBJ2-1; 10 nucleotides line up with TRBD2. V shed 5 bases and J 8 bases; nucleotides not matched to a gene: 4. Germline loops: CDR1 SGHRS, CDR2 YFSETQ. This CDR3 contains 13 residues. As DNA, the CDR3 is TGCGCCAGCAGTCCTAGCGGGGGTGATGAGCAGTTCTTC. The encoded protein is CASSPSGGDEQFF.

This chain joins TRBV5-1 and TRBJ2-3, with 7 bases identical to TRBD1. CDR3 length equals 13 residues. V lost 2 bases and J lost 9; bases outside the gene matches: 6. Germline V gene sequence: CDR1 SGHRS, CDR2 YFSETQ. The CDR3 loop reads CASSLEGALTQYF. The CDR3 nucleotides read TGCGCCAGCAGCTTAGAGGGGGCCCTCACGCAGTATTTT.

The chain joins TRBV28 to TRBJ1-2, with 10 bases matching TRBD1. This CDR3 contains 13 residues. Looked up from germline, CDR1 is MDHEN and CDR2 is SYDVKM. V lost 5 bases and J lost 8; bases outside the gene matches: 5. The CDR3 DNA reads as TGTGCCAGCAGTCGACAGGGGGCAAAGGGCTACACCTTC. As protein: CASSRQGAKGYTF.

The chain carries TRBV28 and TRBJ1-2; TRBD1 matches at 7 bases. This CDR3 comprises 14 residues. Germline CDR1 and CDR2: MDHEN and SYDVKM. J lost 0 bases, V lost 5 bases, and 3 bases had no gene match. The CDR3 DNA reads as TGTGCCAGCAGTGCCAGGGGGGCTAACTATGGCTACACCTTC. Translated, it gives CASSARGANYGYTF.

The chain couples TRBV5-1 to TRBJ2-4; 7 nucleotides match TRBD2. The J segment lost 4 bases and the V segment lost 0 bases, leaving 4 bases of the junction unmatched. Germline CDR1 SGHRS, CDR2 YFSETQ. CDR3 length: 15 residues. In nucleotides, the CDR3 is TGCGCCAGCAGCTTGGACGGGGGGTTAAAAAACATTCAGTACTTC. This gives the protein CASSLDGGLKNIQYF.

J is TRBJ2-1 and V is TRBV19; 9 bases are a match to TRBD2. Germline V gives CDR1 LNHDA, CDR2 SQIVND (reference sequence). J was trimmed by 1 base and V by 1 base; bases with no gene match: 8. The CDR3 extends over 18 amino acids. The DNA for the CDR3 is TGTGCCAGTAGTATAGCCGCTAGCGGGATGACTTCCTACAATGAGCAGTTCTTC. It is translated as CASSIAASGMTSYNEQFF. Full variable domain (remainder filled in from reference TRBV19 and TRBJ2-1): DGGITQSPKYLFRKEGQNVTLSCEQNLNHDAMYWYRQDPGQGLRLIYYSQIVNDFQKGDIAEGYSVSREKKESFPLTVTSAQKNPTAFYLCASSIAASGMTSYNEQFFGPGTRLTVL.

The rearrangement joins TRBV25-1 to TRBJ1-2, with 7 positions matching TRBD1. With V trimmed by 4 bases and J by 4 bases, 18 bases remained unmatched. This CDR3 comprises 18 residues. The germline CDR1 and CDR2 sequences are MGHDK and SYGVNS. The CDR3 loop is CASSGPIRGANFPYGYTF. The DNA of the CDR3 is TGTGCCAGCAGTGGACCGATCAGGGGGGCTAACTTTCCCTATGGCTACACCTTC.

This rearrangement joins TRBV11-2 to TRBJ2-3, with 11 bases matching TRBD2. The CDR3 has 19 residues. In germline, CDR1 is SGHAT, CDR2 FQNNGV. V was pared by 7 bases and J by 2 bases, with 17 bases of the junction left unmatched. CDR3 in amino acids: CASNSLTSGNLSFTDTQYF. In DNA form, the CDR3 reads TGTGCCAGCAACTCCTTGACTAGCGGGAATTTGAGCTTCACAGATACGCAGTATTTT.

The chain employs TRBV10-3 and TRBJ1-5, with TRBD1 identical over 9 bases. The J segment lost 3 bases and the V segment lost 11 bases, leaving 14 bases of the junction unmatched. The CDR3 sequence is 16 residues long. In germline, CDR1 is ENHRY, CDR2 SYGVKD. CDR3 residues: CAHPPPGTGPNQPQHF. The DNA of the CDR3 is TGTGCCCACCCCCCCCCGGGGACAGGGCCCAATCAGCCCCAGCATTTT.

This clone was seen once. V usage is TRBV28 and J usage is TRBJ1-1, with 11 bases that match TRBD1. CDR1 is MDHEN and CDR2 is SYDVKM in the germline V gene. This CDR3 has 16 amino acids. Germline trimming cut 3 bases from V and 1 base from J; bases unmatched to any gene: 4. The CDR3 coding sequence is TGTGCCAGCAGTTTTGTGGGACAGGGGGGGAACACTGAAGCTTTCTTT. Protein: CASSFVGQGGNTEAFF.